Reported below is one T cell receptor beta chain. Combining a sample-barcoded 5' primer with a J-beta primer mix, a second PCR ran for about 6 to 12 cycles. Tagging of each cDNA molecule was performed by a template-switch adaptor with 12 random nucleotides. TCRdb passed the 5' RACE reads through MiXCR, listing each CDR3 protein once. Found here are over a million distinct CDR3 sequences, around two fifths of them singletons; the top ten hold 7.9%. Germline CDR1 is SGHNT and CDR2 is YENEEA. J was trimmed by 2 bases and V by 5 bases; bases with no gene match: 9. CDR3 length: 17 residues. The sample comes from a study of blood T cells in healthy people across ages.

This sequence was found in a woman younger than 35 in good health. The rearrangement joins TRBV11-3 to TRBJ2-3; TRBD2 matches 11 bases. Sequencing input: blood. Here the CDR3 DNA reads TGTGCCAGCAGCCCAGGGACTAGCGGAATGAACACAGATACGCAGTATTTT. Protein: CASSPGTSGMNTDTQYF.